The clone carrying this TCR beta chain was seen ten or more times. The data derive from a study of T-cell reconstitution after alpha-beta-depleted transplantation in children. The CDR3 covers 15 residues. With 4 bases removed from V and 7 bases from J, the gap between germline ends came to 17 bases. Germline V gene sequence: CDR1 SGHRS, CDR2 YFSETQ. Unique molecular identifiers were used in preparing the TCRbeta library. In TCRdb, the PCR reads were re-called with MiXCR into one record per CDR3 protein. The sample shows more than 200,000 distinct CDR3 sequences, 7.5% to 10% of them seen only once. The source is a human donor who donated a stem cell graft to a child with SCID. The chain joins TRBV5-1 to TRBJ1-4, with D perhaps TRBD1 (6 bases). The source material was PBMCs from the stem cell graft donor, sampled from the stem cell graft. The CDR3 here is CASSGVGGGGEKLFF. CDR3 nucleotides: TGCGCCAGCAGCGGTGTAGGCGGGGGCGGTGAAAAACTGTTTTTT. Variable domain in full (rest from reference TRBV5-1 and TRBJ1-4): KAGVTQTPRYLIKTRGQQVTLSCSPISGHRSVSWYQQTPGQGLQFLFEYFSETQRNKGNFPGRFSGRQFSNSRSEMNVSTLELGDSALYLCASSGVGGGGEKLFFGSGTQLSVL.